This T cell receptor (beta chain) was sequenced in a study of early T cells in non-severe SARS-CoV-2 infection. TCRdb ran MiXCR on the 5' RACE reads and lists one entry per CDR3 protein. Among under 65,000 distinct CDR3 sequences listed, about 10% were seen once. This clonotype was observed a handful of times. The CDR3 extends over 16 amino acids. Germline CDR1 and CDR2: KGHSH and LQKENI. After removal of 4 bases from V and 6 bases from J, the junction contained 5 bases not matched to a gene. The chain is built from TRBV18 and TRBJ1-6; 11 bases agree with TRBD1. The sequence was collected from an adult who was a healthcare worker with PCR-confirmed SARS-CoV-2 infection or an uninfected control (not recorded which). Sequencing input: whole blood. CDR3 in DNA: TGTGCCAGCTCACTGGGGACAGGGGGAAGTAATTCACCCCTCCACTTT. It is translated as CASSLGTGGSNSPLHF.